These 8 T cell receptor beta chains share one sample of origin, sequenced in a study of blood T cell repertoires in COVID-19. Method: immunoSEQ multiplex PCR; TCRdb's copy keeps in-frame clones and lacks some. The sample carries approximately 190,000 clones, over 80% recorded once. The material sequenced was PBMCs or T cells enriched from blood (not recorded which). The receptors originated from a woman aged 25 to 39 who had been exposed to COVID-19.

J is TRBJ2-5 and V is TRBV7-2; 15 bases fit TRBD2. Unmatched junction bases numbered 9, after V lost 5 bases and J lost 5 bases. Germline loops: CDR1 SGHTA, CDR2 FQGNSA. The CDR3 totals 17 residues. The CDR3 sequence is CASSPWGLAGGRETQYF. The DNA of the CDR3 is TGTGCCAGCAGCCCTTGGGGACTAGCGGGGGGCAGGGAGACCCAGTACTTC. Combining the CDR3 with reference TRBV7-2 and TRBJ2-5 gives the whole variable domain GAGVSQSPSNKVTEKGKDVELRCDPISGHTALYWYRQSLGQGLEFLIYFQGNSAPDKSGLPSDRFSAERTGGSVSTLTIQRTQQEDSAVYLCASSPWGLAGGRETQYFGPGTRLLVL.

The rearrangement joins TRBV6-4 to TRBJ2-2; a possible D gene is TRBD1 (6 bases). Germline CDR1 is MRHNA and CDR2 is SNTAGT. The V gene lost 6 bases and the J gene lost 5 bases, with 13 bases spanning the gap. The CDR3 has 14 residues. The CDR3 loop reads CASRVRTGTGELFF. The DNA for the CDR3 is TGTGCCAGCAGAGTCCGTACAGGGACCGGGGAGCTGTTTTTT.

The chain uses TRBV12-3 or TRBV12-4 and TRBJ1-1, with D perhaps matching TRBD1 (6 bases). CDR3 length: 13 amino acids. V gave up 6 bases and J gave up 7 bases, with 15 bases separating them. Written as DNA, the CDR3 is TGTGCCAGCAGCCCCGGGACAATAATTGAAGCTTTCTTT. This translates into CASSPGTIIEAFF.

The J gene is TRBJ2-5, the V gene TRBV7-6; 8 bases fit TRBD1. V trimming: 1 base; J trimming: 4 bases; junction bases outside the gene matches: 5. This CDR3 has 15 residues. The germline V gene encodes CDR1 SGHVS and CDR2 FNYEAQ. The DNA for the CDR3 is TGTGCCAGCAGCTTAGGGACAGGGCTACGAGAGACCCAGTACTTC. It encodes CASSLGTGLRETQYF.

This clone was found once. The V gene is TRBV11-3, the J gene TRBJ1-3; D is possibly TRBD1 (6 bases). Deletions cut 5 bases from V and 8 bases from J, with 16 bases between. There are 14 residues in the CDR3. CDR1 SGHNT and CDR2 YENEEA come from the germline V gene. The CDR3 DNA is TGTGCCAGCAGCCCGCCGGGACAATCAGACACCATATATTTT. Its protein product is CASSPPGQSDTIYF.

The gene calls are TRBV7-2 and TRBJ2-7; 7 positions match TRBD1. Trimming removed 5 bases from V and 2 bases from J; junction bases left unmatched: 6. The CDR3 extends over 14 amino acids. Germline CDR1 and CDR2: SGHTA and FQGNSA. In DNA form, the CDR3 reads TGTGCCAGCAGCCCATGGGACAGCGCCTACGAGCAGTACTTC. Translation gives CASSPWDSAYEQYF.

DNA of the CDR3: TGTGCCAGCAGTTACTCTTGGCAGGGTCGCTATGGCTACACCTTC. Amino acids: CASSYSWQGRYGYTF. The rearrangement joins TRBV6-2 or TRBV6-3 to TRBJ1-2; TRBD1 might be the D (5 bases). Deletions cut 0 bases from V and 4 bases from J, with 12 bases between. The germline V gene has CDR1 MNHEY and CDR2 SVGEGT. CDR3 length equals 15 residues.

This chain connects TRBV29-1 to TRBJ2-7; D is perhaps TRBD2 (5 bases). Germline CDR1 reads SQVTM; CDR2 reads ANQGSEA. CDR3 size: 14 residues. V was clipped by 5 bases and J by 1 base, with 15 bases between them. The CDR3 protein is CSVCSSEVSYEQYF. The CDR3 DNA is TGCAGCGTTTGTTCTTCGGAGGTATCCTACGAGCAGTACTTC.